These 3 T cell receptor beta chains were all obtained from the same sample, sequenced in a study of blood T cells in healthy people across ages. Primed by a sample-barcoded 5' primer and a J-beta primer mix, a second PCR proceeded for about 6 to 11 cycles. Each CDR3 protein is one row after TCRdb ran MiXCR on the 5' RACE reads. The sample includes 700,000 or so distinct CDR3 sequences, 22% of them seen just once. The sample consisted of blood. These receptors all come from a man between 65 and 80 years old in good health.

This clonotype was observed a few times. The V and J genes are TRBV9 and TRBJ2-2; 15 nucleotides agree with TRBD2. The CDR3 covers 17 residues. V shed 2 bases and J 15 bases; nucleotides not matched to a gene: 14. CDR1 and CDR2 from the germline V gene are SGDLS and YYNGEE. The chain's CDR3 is CASSVPGLAGGFGELFF. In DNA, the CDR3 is TGTGCCAGCAGCGTCCCGGGACTAGCGGGAGGTTTTGGAGAGTTGTTTTTT.

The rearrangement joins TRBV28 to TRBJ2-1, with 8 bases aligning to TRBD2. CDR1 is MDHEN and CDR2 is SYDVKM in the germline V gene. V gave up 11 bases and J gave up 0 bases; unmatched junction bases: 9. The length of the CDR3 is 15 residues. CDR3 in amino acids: CAAGGGPFSYNEQFF. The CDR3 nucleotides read TGTGCCGCCGGGGGGGGCCCCTTCTCCTACAATGAGCAGTTCTTC.

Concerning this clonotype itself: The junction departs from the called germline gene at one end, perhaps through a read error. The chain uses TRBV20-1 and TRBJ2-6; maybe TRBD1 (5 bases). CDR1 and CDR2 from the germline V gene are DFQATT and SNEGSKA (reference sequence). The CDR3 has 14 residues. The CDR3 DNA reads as TGCAGTGCCCACTCTCAACCTGGGGCCAACATCCTGACTTTC. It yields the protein CSAHSQPGANILTF.